What follows describes a single T cell receptor (beta chain). The entry originates in a study of blood T cell repertoires in COVID-19. J lost 4 bases, V lost 0 bases, and 5 bases had no gene match. The CDR3 extends over 15 amino acids. From germline, CDR1 is LGHNA and CDR2 YSLEER. Assay used: immunoSEQ multiplex PCR; TCRdb lists only in-frame clones, some missing. The sample lists some 180,000 clones, roughly 90% occurring once. This sequence originates from a young man with COVID-19, enrolled during active disease. Sequences were obtained from peripheral blood. V usage is TRBV4-3 and J usage is TRBJ2-7; 8 bases are shared with TRBD1. The CDR3 bases are TGCGCCAGCAGCCAAGATCAGGGGGCCCCTTACGAGCAGTACTTC. It translates to CASSQDQGAPYEQYF.